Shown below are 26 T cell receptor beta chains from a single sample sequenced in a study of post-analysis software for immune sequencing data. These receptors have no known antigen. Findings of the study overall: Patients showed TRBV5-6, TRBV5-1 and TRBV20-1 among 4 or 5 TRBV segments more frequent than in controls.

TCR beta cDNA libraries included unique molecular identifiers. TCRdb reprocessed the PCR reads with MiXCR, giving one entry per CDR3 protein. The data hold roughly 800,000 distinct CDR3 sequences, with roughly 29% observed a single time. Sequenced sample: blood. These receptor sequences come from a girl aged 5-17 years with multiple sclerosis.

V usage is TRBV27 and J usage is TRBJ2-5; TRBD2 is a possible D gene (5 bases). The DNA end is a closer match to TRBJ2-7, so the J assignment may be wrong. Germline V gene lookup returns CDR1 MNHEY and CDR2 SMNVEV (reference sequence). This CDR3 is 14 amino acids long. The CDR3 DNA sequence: TGTGCCAGCAGTTTCGGGCCTAGCCTCTTCGAGCAGTACTTC. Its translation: CASSFGPSLFEQYF.

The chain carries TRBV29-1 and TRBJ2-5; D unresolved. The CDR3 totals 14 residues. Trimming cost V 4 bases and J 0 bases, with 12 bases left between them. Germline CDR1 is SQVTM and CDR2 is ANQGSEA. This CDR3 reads CSVASFVNQETQYF. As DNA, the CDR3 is TGCAGCGTTGCGTCGTTCGTCAACCAAGAGACCCAGTACTTC.

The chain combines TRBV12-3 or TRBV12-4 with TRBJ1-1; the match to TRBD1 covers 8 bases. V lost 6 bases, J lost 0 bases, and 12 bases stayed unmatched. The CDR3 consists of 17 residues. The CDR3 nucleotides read TGTGCCAGCAGCGGTAGACAGGGGATGGTAGTGAACACTGAAGCTTTCTTT. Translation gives CASSGRQGMVVNTEAFF.

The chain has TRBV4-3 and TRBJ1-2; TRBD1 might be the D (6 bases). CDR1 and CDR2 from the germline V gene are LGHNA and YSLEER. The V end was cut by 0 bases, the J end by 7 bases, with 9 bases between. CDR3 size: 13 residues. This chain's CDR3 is CASSQDRGAGYTF. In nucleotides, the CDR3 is TGCGCCAGCAGCCAAGATAGGGGGGCTGGCTACACCTTC.

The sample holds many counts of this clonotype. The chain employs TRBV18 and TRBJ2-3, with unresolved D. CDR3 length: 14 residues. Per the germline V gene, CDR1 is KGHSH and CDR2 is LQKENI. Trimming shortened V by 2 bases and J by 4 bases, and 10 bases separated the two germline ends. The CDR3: CASSPTSVADTQYF. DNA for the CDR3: TGTGCCAGCTCACCAACTTCAGTCGCAGATACGCAGTATTTT.

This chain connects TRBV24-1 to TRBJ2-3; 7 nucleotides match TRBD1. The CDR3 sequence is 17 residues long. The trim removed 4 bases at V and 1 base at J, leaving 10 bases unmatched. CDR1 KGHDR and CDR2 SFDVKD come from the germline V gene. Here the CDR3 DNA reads TGTGCCACCAGTGAGTGGGGCTACAGGGGAGGCACAGATACGCAGTATTTT. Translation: CATSEWGYRGGTDTQYF.

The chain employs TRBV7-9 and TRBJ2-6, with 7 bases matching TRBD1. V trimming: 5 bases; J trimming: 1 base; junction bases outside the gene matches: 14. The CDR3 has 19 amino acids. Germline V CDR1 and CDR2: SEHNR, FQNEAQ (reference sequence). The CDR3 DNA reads TGTGCCAGCAGCCAGCGAACAGGGGCTGCTAATTCTGGGGCCAACGTCCTGACTTTC. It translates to CASSQRTGAANSGANVLTF.

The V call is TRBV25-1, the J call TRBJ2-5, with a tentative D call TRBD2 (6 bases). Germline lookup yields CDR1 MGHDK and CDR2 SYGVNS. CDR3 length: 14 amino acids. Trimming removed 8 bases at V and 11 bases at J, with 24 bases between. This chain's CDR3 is CASSSLTSTLEQYF. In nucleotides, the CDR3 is TGTGCCAGCTCTTCTCTAACTAGCACCCTTGAGCAGTACTTC.

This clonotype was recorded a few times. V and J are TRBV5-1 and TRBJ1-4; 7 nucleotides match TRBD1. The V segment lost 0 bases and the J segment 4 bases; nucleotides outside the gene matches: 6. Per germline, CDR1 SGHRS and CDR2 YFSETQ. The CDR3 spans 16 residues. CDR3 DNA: TGCGCCAGCAGCTTGGAGACAGGGAATGGTAATGAAAAACTGTTTTTT. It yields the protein CASSLETGNGNEKLFF.

The CDR3 here is CASSLLGTPNEQFF. CDR3 bases: TGTGCCAGCAGCCTACTGGGGACCCCCAATGAGCAGTTCTTC. The chain has TRBV7-9 and TRBJ2-1, with D tentatively TRBD1 or TRBD2 (5 bases each). CDR3 length equals 14 residues. Trimming cost V 5 bases and J 6 bases, with 14 bases left between them. Germline V gene data show CDR1 as SEHNR and CDR2 as FQNEAQ (reference sequence).

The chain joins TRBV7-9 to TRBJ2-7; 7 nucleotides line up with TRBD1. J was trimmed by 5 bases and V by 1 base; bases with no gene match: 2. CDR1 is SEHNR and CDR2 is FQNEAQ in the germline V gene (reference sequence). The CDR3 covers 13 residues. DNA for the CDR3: TGTGCCAGCAGCTTAGGGGACAGTGACGAGCAGTACTTC. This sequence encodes CASSLGDSDEQYF.

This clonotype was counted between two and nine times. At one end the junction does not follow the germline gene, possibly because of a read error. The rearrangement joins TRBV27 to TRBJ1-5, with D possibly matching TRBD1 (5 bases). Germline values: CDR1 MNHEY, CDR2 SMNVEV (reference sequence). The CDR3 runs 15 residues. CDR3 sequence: CVSSLSPGRNQPQHF. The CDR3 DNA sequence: TGTGTCAGCAGTTTATCGCCAGGGCGCAATCAGCCCCAGCATTTT.

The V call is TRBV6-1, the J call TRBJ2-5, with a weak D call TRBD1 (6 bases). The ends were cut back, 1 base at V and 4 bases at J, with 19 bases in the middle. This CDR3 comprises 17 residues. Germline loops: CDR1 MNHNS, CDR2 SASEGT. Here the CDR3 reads CASSEDRASSVGETQYF. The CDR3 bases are TGTGCCAGCAGTGAAGACAGGGCAAGCTCTGTTGGAGAGACCCAGTACTTC.

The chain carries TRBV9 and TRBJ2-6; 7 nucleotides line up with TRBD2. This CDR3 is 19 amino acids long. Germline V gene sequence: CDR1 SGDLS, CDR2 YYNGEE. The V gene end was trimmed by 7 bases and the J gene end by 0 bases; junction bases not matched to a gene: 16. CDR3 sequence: CASSTGAGRTSSGANVLTF. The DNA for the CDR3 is TGTGCCAGCTCCACCGGAGCGGGGAGAACATCCTCTGGGGCCAACGTCCTGACTTTC.

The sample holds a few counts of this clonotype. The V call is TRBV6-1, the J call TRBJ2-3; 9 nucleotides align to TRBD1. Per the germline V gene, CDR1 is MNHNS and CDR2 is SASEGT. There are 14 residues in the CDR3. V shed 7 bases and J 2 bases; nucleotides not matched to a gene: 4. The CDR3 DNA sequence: TGTGCCAGCAAGGACAGGGGATTCACAGATACGCAGTATTTT. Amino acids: CASKDRGFTDTQYF.

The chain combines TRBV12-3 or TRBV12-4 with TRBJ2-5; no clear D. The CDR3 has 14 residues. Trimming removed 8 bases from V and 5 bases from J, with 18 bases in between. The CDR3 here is CASQKRSTWETQYF. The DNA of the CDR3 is TGTGCCAGCCAAAAACGCAGTACTTGGGAGACCCAGTACTTC.

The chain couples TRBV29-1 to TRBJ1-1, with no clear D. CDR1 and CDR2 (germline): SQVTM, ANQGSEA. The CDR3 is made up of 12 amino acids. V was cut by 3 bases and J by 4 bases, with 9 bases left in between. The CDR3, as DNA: TGCAGCGTTGATCGAGTGGGCACTGAAGCTTTCTTT. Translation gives CSVDRVGTEAFF.

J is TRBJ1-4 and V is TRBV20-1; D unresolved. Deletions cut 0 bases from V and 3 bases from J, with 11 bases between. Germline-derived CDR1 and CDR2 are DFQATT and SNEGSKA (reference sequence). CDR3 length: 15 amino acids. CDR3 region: CSARDSEKPNEKLFF. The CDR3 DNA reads TGCAGTGCTAGAGATTCGGAGAAACCTAATGAAAAACTGTTTTTT.

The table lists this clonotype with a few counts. As DNA, the CDR3 is TGTGCCAGCAGTCTACCGGGACAGTTATACAATGAGCAGTTCTTC. Translated: CASSLPGQLYNEQFF. The chain recombines TRBV27 with TRBJ2-1; TRBD1 agrees at 7 bases. This CDR3 comprises 15 residues. The ends lost 5 bases at V and 4 bases at J; junction bases unmatched: 8. CDR1 MNHEY and CDR2 SMNVEV come from the germline V gene (reference sequence).

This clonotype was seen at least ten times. The CDR3 here is CASSKASGNLAGGGSYNEQFF. Here the CDR3 DNA reads TGTGCCAGCAGCAAAGCGTCAGGCAACCTAGCGGGAGGGGGCTCCTACAATGAGCAGTTCTTC. The chain links TRBV21-1 to TRBJ2-1; the table's D call, TRBD2, has no DNA check behind it. TRBV21-1 is deemed a pseudogene. The CDR3 is made up of 21 amino acids.

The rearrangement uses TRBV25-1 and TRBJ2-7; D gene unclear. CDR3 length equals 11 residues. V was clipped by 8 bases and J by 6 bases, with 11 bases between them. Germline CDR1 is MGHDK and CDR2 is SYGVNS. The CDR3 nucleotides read TGTGCCAGCGTTACCATGGGCGAGCAGTACTTC. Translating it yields CASVTMGEQYF.

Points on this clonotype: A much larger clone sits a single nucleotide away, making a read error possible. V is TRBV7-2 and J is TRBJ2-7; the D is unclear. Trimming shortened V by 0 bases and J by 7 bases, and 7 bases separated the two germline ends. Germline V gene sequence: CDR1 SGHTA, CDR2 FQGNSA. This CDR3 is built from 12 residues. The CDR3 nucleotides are TGTGCCAGCAGCTTAGCTCGCAATGAGCAGTACTTC. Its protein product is CASSLARNEQYF.

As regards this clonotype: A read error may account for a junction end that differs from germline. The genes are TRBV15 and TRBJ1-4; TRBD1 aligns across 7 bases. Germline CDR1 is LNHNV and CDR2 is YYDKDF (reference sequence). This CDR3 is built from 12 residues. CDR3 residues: CAASTRGEKLFF. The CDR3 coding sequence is TGTGCCGCCAGCACCAGGGGGGAAAAACTGTTTTTT.

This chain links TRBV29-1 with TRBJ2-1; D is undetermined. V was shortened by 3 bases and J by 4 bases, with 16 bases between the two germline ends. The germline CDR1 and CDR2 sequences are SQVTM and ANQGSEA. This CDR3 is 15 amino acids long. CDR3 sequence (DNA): TGCAGCGTTGAGGACGGGCAGAGAGATTACAATGAGCAGTTCTTC. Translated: CSVEDGQRDYNEQFF.

The CDR3 nucleotides are TGCACCTCTCGTCCCTACAATGAGCAGTTCTTC. It translates to CTSRPYNEQFF. The gene calls are TRBV20-1 and TRBJ2-1; D is undetermined. The germline V gene has CDR1 DFQATT and CDR2 SNEGSKA (reference sequence). CDR3 size: 11 residues.

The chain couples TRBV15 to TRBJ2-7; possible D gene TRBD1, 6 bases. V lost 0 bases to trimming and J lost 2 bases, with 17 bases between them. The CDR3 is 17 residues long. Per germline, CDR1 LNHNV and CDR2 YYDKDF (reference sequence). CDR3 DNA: TGTGCCACCAGCAGAGATTATGGGCAGGGGAGCGCCTACGAGCAGTACTTC. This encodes CATSRDYGQGSAYEQYF.